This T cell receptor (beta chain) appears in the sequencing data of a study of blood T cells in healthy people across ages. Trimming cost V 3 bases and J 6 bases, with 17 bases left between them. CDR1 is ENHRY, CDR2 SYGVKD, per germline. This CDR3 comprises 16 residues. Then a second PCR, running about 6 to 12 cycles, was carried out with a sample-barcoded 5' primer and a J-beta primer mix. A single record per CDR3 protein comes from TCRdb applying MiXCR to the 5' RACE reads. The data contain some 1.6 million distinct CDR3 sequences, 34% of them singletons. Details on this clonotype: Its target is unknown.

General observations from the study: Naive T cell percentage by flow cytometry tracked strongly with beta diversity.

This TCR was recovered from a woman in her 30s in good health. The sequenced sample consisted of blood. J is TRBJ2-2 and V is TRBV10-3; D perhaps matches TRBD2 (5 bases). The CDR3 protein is CAISDVASLSAGELFF. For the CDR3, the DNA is TGTGCCATCAGTGATGTAGCGTCACTCAGTGCCGGGGAGCTGTTTTTT.